These T cell receptor beta chains were read from a single sample in a study of blood T cell repertoires in COVID-19. The data were produced by immunoSEQ multiplex PCR, yet TCRdb's version contains in-frame clones alone and is incomplete. Among around 200,000 clones listed, around 89% were seen once. Sequencing used peripheral blood. Every receptor here comes from a man aged 50-59 years with acute or convalescent COVID-19. Each CDR3 is given with its conserved first and last residue. D genes are given only for firm matches. Rows give clone size only sometimes, using once, few, many, or a class for an expanded clone.

J	size	D	V	DNA	CDR3
TRBJ1-1	NA	NA	TRBV2	TGTGCCAGCAAGGGGGCTGAAGCTTTCTTT	CASKGAEAFF
TRBJ1-2	NA	NA	TRBV7-9	TGTGCCAGCAGCTCCAGTTCGACAGGCACGACCCGAGGCTACACCTTC	CASSSSSTGTTRGYTF
TRBJ1-1	NA	TRBD1	TRBV7-2	TGTGCCAGCAGCTTAAGCGGCAGGGGGTCGAACACTGAAGCTTTCTTT	CASSLSGRGSNTEAFF
TRBJ1-1	NA	NA	TRBV30	TGTGCCTGGACCCGGAGGGGGGGGAACACTGAAGCTTTCTTT	CAWTRRGGNTEAFF
TRBJ1-5	NA	NA	TRBV7-9	TGTGCCAGCAGCCTGACGACTGATAGCAATCAGCCCCAGCATTTT	CASSLTTDSNQPQHF
TRBJ1-1	NA	NA	TRBV3-1/TRBV3-2	TGTGCCAGCAGCCAAGGTCAGGAAATGAACACTGAAGCTTTCTTT	CASSQGQEMNTEAFF
TRBJ1-1	NA	NA	TRBV6-2/TRBV6-3	TGTGCCAGCAGTTACTCGCGGGCGACTGAAGCTTTCTTT	CASSYSRATEAFF
TRBJ2-1	NA	TRBD2	TRBV28	TGTGCCAGCAGTTTGTGGCGGGGGGTAATTTACAATGAGCAGTTCTTC	CASSLWRGVIYNEQFF
TRBJ2-3	NA	TRBD2	TRBV11-3	TGTGCCAGCAGCTCAGGACTAGCGGGAGTAAGAGATACGCAGTATTTT	CASSSGLAGVRDTQYF
TRBJ2-7	NA	NA	TRBV19	TGTGCCAGTAGTATTAACTGGGACATCTCCTACGAGCAGTACTTC	CASSINWDISYEQYF
TRBJ1-5	NA	TRBD1	TRBV30	TGTGCCTGGAGTGTTACTGGGACAGGGGTGGGCAATCAGCCCCAGCATTTT	CAWSVTGTGVGNQPQHF
TRBJ2-2	NA	NA	TRBV25-1	TGTGCCAGCAAGTCGGGATCCCCCGGGGAGCTGTTTTTT	CASKSGSPGELFF
TRBJ1-1	NA	NA	TRBV28	TGTGCCAGCACCATTGGGGGCAGGGCCGGGGATGAAGCTTTCTTT	CASTIGGRAGDEAFF
TRBJ2-1	NA	TRBD2	TRBV7-9	TGTGCCAGCAGCCTCTTCGGGCGACGCGGGAGAGAAGAGCAGTTCTTC	CASSLFGRRGREEQFF
TRBJ2-2	NA	TRBD1	TRBV28	TGTGCCAGCAGTAGGACAGGGTACGCTGCCGGGGAGCTGTTTTTT	CASSRTGYAAGELFF
TRBJ2-1	NA	TRBD2	TRBV15	TGTGCCACCAGCAGACGTCTAGCGGGAGGAGCCAATGAGCAGTTCTTC	CATSRRLAGGANEQFF
TRBJ1-2	NA	TRBD1	TRBV4-3	TGCGCCAGCAGCCCCCATGGGGACAGTTATAGCTATGGCTACACCTTC	CASSPHGDSYSYGYTF
TRBJ2-1	NA	NA	TRBV4-3	TGCGCCAGCAGCCAAGAGTCTAGGGGGGGGAATGAGCAGTTCTTC	CASSQESRGGNEQFF
TRBJ1-5	NA	NA	TRBV28	TGTGCCAGCAGTTTAGTCAGAAATCAGCCCCAGCATTTT	CASSLVRNQPQHF
TRBJ1-1	NA	TRBD1	TRBV5-5	TGTGCCAGCAGCTTACAGGGGGCTGGGGAAGCTTTCTTT	CASSLQGAGEAFF
TRBJ1-5	NA	NA	TRBV6-5	TGTGCCAGCAGTTTAGGACAGACTAGCAATCAGCCCCAGCATTTT	CASSLGQTSNQPQHF
TRBJ2-1	NA	TRBD1	TRBV10-3	TGTGCCATCAGAATACAGGGGAAGGCTTCCTACAATGAGCAGTTCTTC	CAIRIQGKASYNEQFF
TRBJ2-1	NA	NA	TRBV25-1	TGTGCCAGCAGTAAGGCAGTGCGGCATGAGCAGTTCTTC	CASSKAVRHEQFF
TRBJ1-6	NA	TRBD1	TRBV11-1	TGTGCCAGCAGCTTCGGACAGGGTACTTCACCCCTCCACTTT	CASSFGQGTSPLHF
TRBJ2-7	NA	TRBD2	TRBV5-3	TGTGCCAGAAGCTTCTCCGGGACTAGCTTATCCTACGAGCAGTACTTC	CARSFSGTSLSYEQYF
TRBJ2-1	NA	NA	TRBV7-3	TGTGCCAGCAGCTTGGACAAGAGCTCCTACAATGAGCAGTTCTTC	CASSLDKSSYNEQFF
TRBJ2-1	NA	TRBD2	TRBV19	TGTGCCAGTGGCGGACTAGCGGGAGGGCAGGAGTTCTTC	CASGGLAGGQEFF
TRBJ2-3	NA	NA	TRBV19	TGTGCCAGTAGTGGTCCGGGACTGAGCACAGATACGCAGTATTTT	CASSGPGLSTDTQYF
TRBJ1-5	NA	NA	TRBV6-1	TGTGCCAGCAGTGCCGGTCGGAGGGGTGGCAATCAGCCCCAGCATTTT	CASSAGRRGGNQPQHF
TRBJ2-1	few	TRBD2	TRBV27	TGTGCCAGCGTCCAAGCGGGGGCCTTACACAATGAGCAGTTCTTC	CASVQAGALHNEQFF
TRBJ1-4	NA	NA	TRBV6-1	TGTGCCAGCAGTGAAGCAGGGACTACCGGGAAACTGTTTTTT	CASSEAGTTGKLFF
TRBJ1-2	NA	TRBD1	TRBV27	TGTGCCAGCAGTGGTTACCCGGGACAGGGGGCATATGGCTACACCTTC	CASSGYPGQGAYGYTF
TRBJ2-4	NA	NA	TRBV28	TGTGCCAGCAGGCAGGGCCAGGCCAAAAACATTCAGTACTTC	CASRQGQAKNIQYF
TRBJ1-5	NA	NA	TRBV4-1	TGCGTCAGCAGCCAAGATCTCGGCGGACAGCCCCAGCATTTT	CVSSQDLGGQPQHF
TRBJ2-7	NA	TRBD2	TRBV18	TGTGCCAGCTCACCACTAGCGGGAGGATCAGGGGAGCAGTACTTC	CASSPLAGGSGEQYF
TRBJ2-3	NA	TRBD2	TRBV7-2	TGTGCCAGCAGCATATTAGCGGGGGCGACAGATACGCAGTATTTT	CASSILAGATDTQYF
TRBJ1-2	NA	NA	TRBV25-1	TGTGCCAGCAGTGAACTCGGTGATTATGGCTACACCTTC	CASSELGDYGYTF
TRBJ2-1	NA	NA	TRBV30	TGTGCCTGGAGTGAGCGAGGAGGATCCAATGAGCAGTTCTTC	CAWSERGGSNEQFF
TRBJ2-5	NA	TRBD1	TRBV7-9	TGTGCCAGCAGCTCGGGACAGTACCAAGAGACCCAGTACTTC	CASSSGQYQETQYF
TRBJ2-1	NA	NA	TRBV9	TGTGCCAGCAGCGGGCTGGGGGGGCGCTTCTATGAGCAGTTCTTC	CASSGLGGRFYEQFF
TRBJ2-1	NA	NA	TRBV5-1	TGCGCCAGCAGCCTCCAGAGGGGGTTCAATGAGCAGTTCTTC	CASSLQRGFNEQFF
TRBJ1-5	once	NA	TRBV20-1	TGCAGTGCTAGTTTCACAGTCAATCAGCCCCAGCATTTT	CSASFTVNQPQHF